These 24 T cell receptor beta chains were all obtained from the same sample, sequenced in a study of T cells after yellow fever vaccination. From the 5' RACE reads, TCRdb called clonotypes with MiXCR, one entry per CDR3 protein. The table records approximately 260,000 distinct CDR3 sequences, 10% to 15% of them present only once. This material consisted of CD4+ T cells sorted from PBMCs, taken 45 days after the yellow fever booster vaccination. These receptors all come from a man aged 25-45 years who received the YFV17D yellow fever vaccine.

This clonotype was seen only a few times. The rearrangement joins TRBV10-3 to TRBJ1-2; perhaps TRBD1 as D (5 bases). This CDR3 spans 13 amino acids. Germline-derived CDR1 and CDR2 are ENHRY and SYGVKD. Trimming took 3 bases from V and 8 from J, leaving 13 bases between them. The CDR3 DNA reads TGTGCCATCAGTGACGACGGGAAGGGGGGCTACACCTTC. Protein sequence: CAISDDGKGGYTF.

Only a few counts were recorded for this clonotype. This rearrangement joins TRBV5-6 to TRBJ2-1; D is possibly TRBD1 or TRBD2 (5 bases each). This CDR3 spans 12 amino acids. Germline lookup yields CDR1 SGHDT and CDR2 YYEEEE. The CDR3 DNA reads TGTGCGTGGGGACCGTCCTACAATGAGCAGTTCTTC. The encoded protein is CAWGPSYNEQFF.

J is TRBJ2-3 and V is TRBV7-3; D remains ambiguous. Germline CDR1 is SGHTA and CDR2 is FQGTGA. Deletions cut 5 bases from V and 3 bases from J, with 12 bases between. The CDR3 is 14 amino acids. The CDR3 bases are TGTGCCAGCAGCCCGATCAACCCAACAGATACGCAGTATTTT. Its translation: CASSPINPTDTQYF.

In this sample, this clonotype turned up a few times. V gene TRBV20-1 combines with J gene TRBJ2-3, with TRBD2 identical over 7 bases. The CDR3 is 13 amino acids. Trimming at V came to 5 bases and at J to 0 bases, leaving 2 bases not matched to a gene. Germline-derived CDR1 and CDR2 are DFQATT and SNEGSKA (reference sequence). CDR3 region: CSAASGSTDTQYF. Written as DNA, the CDR3 is TGCAGTGCTGCTAGCGGTAGCACAGATACGCAGTATTTT.

V gene TRBV7-2 combines with J gene TRBJ2-5, with D perhaps given as TRBD1 or TRBD2 (5 bases each). Germline CDR1 is SGHTA and CDR2 is FQGNSA. The germline V and J ends were trimmed by 5 bases and 5 bases, with 24 bases remaining between them. CDR3 size: 17 residues. The CDR3 protein is CASSPPYGDPRLETQYF. The CDR3, as DNA: TGTGCCAGCAGCCCACCCTACGGGGACCCTAGGCTGGAGACCCAGTACTTC.

CDR3 sequence: CASSETSAHEQFF. CDR3 in DNA: TGTGCCAGCAGCGAAACTAGCGCTCATGAGCAGTTCTTC. The gene calls are TRBV7-9 and TRBJ2-1; 7 bases are shared with TRBD2. The germline V gene has CDR1 SEHNR and CDR2 FQNEAQ (reference sequence). The V gene end was trimmed by 5 bases and the J gene end by 8 bases; junction bases not matched to a gene: 6. This CDR3 has 13 amino acids.

This clonotype was detected only a few times. The genes are TRBV4-2 and TRBJ2-1; TRBD2 matches 7 bases. The CDR3 extends over 13 amino acids. The V gene's germline CDR1 is LGHNA and CDR2 YNFKEQ. With V trimmed by 1 base and J by 15 bases, 9 bases remained unmatched. CDR3 coding DNA: TGTGCCAGCAGCCAAGTACAAGCGGGAAGGTTGTTCTTC. Amino acids: CASSQVQAGRLFF.

This clonotype has more than one count but fewer than ten. The chain is built from TRBV20-1 and TRBJ2-3, with D perhaps matching TRBD2 (5 bases). Deletions cut 3 bases from V and 3 bases from J, with 7 bases between. The CDR3 runs 12 residues. Germline lookup yields CDR1 DFQATT and CDR2 SNEGSKA (reference sequence). The CDR3 bases are TGCAGTGCTAGGGTAGCGACAGATACGCAGTATTTT. Translated: CSARVATDTQYF.

The chain carries TRBV6-1 and TRBJ2-5; D gene unclear. The germline CDR1 and CDR2 sequences are MNHNS and SASEGT. The CDR3 totals 14 residues. The V end lost 6 bases, the J end lost 2 bases, and 13 bases lay between the germline ends. CDR3 sequence (DNA): TGTGCCAGCAGCGTTTTGATGGAACAAGAGACCCAGTACTTC. Residues: CASSVLMEQETQYF.

The genes are TRBV20-1 and TRBJ2-5, with D tentatively TRBD2 (6 bases). V dropped 3 bases and J dropped 5 bases, with 16 bases sitting between them. The germline V gene encodes CDR1 DFQATT and CDR2 SNEGSKA (reference sequence). The CDR3 consists of 14 residues. The CDR3 spells CSARDGALAETQYF. DNA of the CDR3: TGCAGTGCTAGGGATGGGGCGCTAGCGGAGACCCAGTACTTC.

This clonotype showed up just a few times. The chain employs TRBV4-3 and TRBJ2-1; D is perhaps TRBD1 (6 bases). The germline gives CDR1 LGHNA, CDR2 YSLEER. The length of the CDR3 is 12 residues. Trimming removed 2 bases at V and 15 bases at J, with 14 bases between. Written as DNA, the CDR3 is TGCGCCAGCAGCCAACCTGAGGACAGACTGTTCTTC. It codes for CASSQPEDRLFF.

V usage is TRBV11-1 and J usage is TRBJ2-1; 7 bases match TRBD2. With 10 bases clipped from V and 14 bases from J, the junction kept 11 bases outside the gene matches. This CDR3 is 11 amino acids long. The V gene's germline CDR1 is SGHAT and CDR2 FQDESV (reference sequence). The CDR3 protein is CATKNPRGEFF. Here the CDR3 DNA reads TGTGCCACCAAGAATCCACGGGGGGAGTTCTTC.

The chain carries TRBV20-1 and TRBJ1-1; no clear D gene. Trimming shortened V by 3 bases and J by 1 base, and 9 bases separated the two germline ends. CDR3 length equals 13 residues. Germline values: CDR1 DFQATT, CDR2 SNEGSKA (reference sequence). The CDR3 loop is CSASFFRNTEAFF. CDR3 bases: TGCAGTGCTAGTTTTTTCCGGAACACTGAAGCTTTCTTT.

The rearrangement joins TRBV20-1 to TRBJ2-1, with 16 bases lining up with TRBD2. The length of the CDR3 is 17 residues. The germline gives CDR1 DFQATT, CDR2 SNEGSKA (reference sequence). The ends lost 3 bases at V and 3 bases at J; junction bases unmatched: 5. The CDR3 nucleotides are TGCAGTGCTAGCGGGACTAGCGGGAGGGTGGGCTACAATGAGCAGTTCTTC. Its translation is CSASGTSGRVGYNEQFF.

This clonotype was seen more than once but under ten times. The rearrangement uses TRBV12-3 or TRBV12-4 and TRBJ2-3, with 7 bases fitting TRBD2. CDR3 size: 17 residues. Losses at the gene ends were 7 bases for V and 0 bases for J; bases not matched to a gene: 13. The CDR3, as DNA: TGTGCCAGCACGAAGGCCCTAGCGGATACTAGCACAGATACGCAGTATTTT. Amino acids: CASTKALADTSTDTQYF.

This clonotype was recorded many times. The gene calls are TRBV19 and TRBJ1-2, with 7 bases identical to TRBD1. The germline V gene has CDR1 LNHDA and CDR2 SQIVND (reference sequence). After removal of 6 bases from V and 8 bases from J, the junction contained 9 bases not matched to a gene. CDR3 length: 13 amino acids. The chain's CDR3 is CASSLDRVNGYTF. CDR3 DNA sequence: TGTGCCAGTAGCCTCGACAGGGTAAACGGCTACACCTTC.

In the case of this clonotype: The conserved phenylalanine or tryptophan normally closing the CDR3 is absent here, so this likely arose from a read error. The chain carries TRBV6-2 or TRBV6-3 and TRBJ2-1, with 7 bases aligning to TRBD2. After removal of 3 bases from V and 9 bases from J, the junction contained 11 bases not matched to a gene. From germline, CDR1 is MNHEY and CDR2 SVGEGT. The CDR3 covers 15 residues. CDR3 nucleotide sequence: TGTGCCAGCAGTTATTCGGCGGGAGCGATGGGTGAGCAGTTCTTA. Protein: CASSYSAGAMGEQFL.

V is TRBV7-9 and J is TRBJ2-7, with 9 bases aligning to TRBD1. The CDR3 covers 15 residues. With V trimmed by 4 bases and J by 6 bases, 10 bases remained unmatched. The germline V gene encodes CDR1 SEHNR and CDR2 FQNEAQ (reference sequence). This CDR3 reads CASSSSGQGLGEQYF. In nucleotides, the CDR3 is TGTGCCAGCAGCTCTTCGGGACAGGGTTTGGGCGAGCAGTACTTC.

This clonotype turned up a few times. The rearrangement links TRBV5-1 to TRBJ1-4, with TRBD1 identical over 7 bases. The CDR3 length is 15 residues. Per the germline V gene, CDR1 is SGHRS and CDR2 is YFSETQ. The trim removed 5 bases at V and 8 bases at J, leaving 12 bases unmatched. Written as DNA, the CDR3 is TGCGCCAGCAGTCAAGGAGGAGGGGGCGCGGAAAAACTGTTTTTT. Translated, it gives CASSQGGGGAEKLFF.

V is TRBV6-1 and J is TRBJ1-1; possible D gene TRBD1, 5 bases. This CDR3 spans 16 amino acids. CDR1 and CDR2 from the germline V gene are MNHNS and SASEGT. V dropped 6 bases and J dropped 0 bases, with 17 bases sitting between them. The CDR3 reads CASSDWQGGMNTEAFF. Here the CDR3 DNA reads TGTGCCAGCAGCGACTGGCAGGGAGGGATGAACACTGAAGCTTTCTTT.

The CDR3 DNA follows: TGTGCCAGCAGCCAAGTACGTCCGCAAGAGACCCAGTACTTC. This sequence encodes CASSQVRPQETQYF. The V and J genes are TRBV3-1 and TRBJ2-5; D uncertain. The ends were cut back, 1 base at V and 2 bases at J, with 8 bases in the middle. The CDR3 totals 14 residues. CDR1 LGHDT and CDR2 YNNKEL come from the germline V gene (reference sequence).

This clonotype was seen a handful of times. It is unclear where the CDR3 begins or ends on the DNA, so no DNA is shown, and the CDR3 is as TCRdb lists it. The chain combines TRBV7-2 with TRBJ1-1; the table calls TRBD1, which could not be checked here. Germline loops: CDR1 SGHTA, CDR2 FQGNSA. Ends included, the CDR3 has 12 residues. CDR3 residues: CASSFGDGIPFF.

This clonotype was counted at least ten times. This sequence joins TRBV5-1 and TRBJ2-7, with D tentatively TRBD2 (6 bases). Trimming removed 2 bases at V and 5 bases at J, with 11 bases between. The length of the CDR3 is 13 residues. Germline CDR1 SGHRS, CDR2 YFSETQ. The CDR3 DNA reads TGCGCCAGCAGCTTAGGGAGGTCCGACGAGCAGTACTTC. As protein: CASSLGRSDEQYF.

This sequence joins TRBV5-1 and TRBJ2-1; D tentatively fits TRBD1 or TRBD2 (6 bases each). The CDR3 contains 14 residues. In germline, CDR1 is SGHRS, CDR2 YFSETQ. Trimming stripped 0 bases from V and 5 bases from J, with 9 bases between. The CDR3 sequence is CASSLGGANNEQFF. As DNA, the CDR3 is TGCGCCAGCAGCTTGGGGGGGGCAAACAATGAGCAGTTCTTC.